Below are 22 T cell receptor beta chains sequenced from a single sample in a study of blood T cell repertoires in COVID-19 (TCRdb year 2020). The method was the immunoSEQ multiplex PCR assay. The immuneACCESS repertoire file appears here via TCRdb, limited to in-frame rearrangements. These files lack a portion of the clones; in checked studies, under half of the deficit traces to unresolved V genes, and the cause of the others is not known. Present in this sample are around 220,000 clones, roughly 80% of which were seen just once. Roughly 4% of the sample is in the top ten clones. Sequences were obtained from peripheral blood. Receptor source: a woman between 35 and 50 years old with active or convalescent COVID-19.

V usage is TRBV2 and J usage is TRBJ1-1, with TRBD1 matching over 8 bases. In germline, CDR1 is SNHLY, CDR2 FYNNEI. CDR3 size: 13 residues. With V trimmed by 9 bases and J by 4 bases, 7 bases remained unmatched. In DNA, the CDR3 is TGTGCCAGTGAACAGGGGGTCGGCACTGAAGCTTTCTTT. Its translation is CASEQGVGTEAFF.

This chain uses TRBV5-8 with TRBJ1-5; D is unclear. Germline loops: CDR1 SGHTS, CDR2 YDEGEE. This CDR3 is 14 amino acids long. With 4 bases removed from V and 0 bases from J, the gap between germline ends came to 8 bases. CDR3 coding DNA: TGTGCCAGCAGCCAACAGAATAGCAATCAGCCCCAGCATTTT. This translates into CASSQQNSNQPQHF.

The chain combines TRBV7-2 with TRBJ1-1; D remains unclear. The CDR3 consists of 14 residues. Per the germline V gene, CDR1 is SGHTA and CDR2 is FQGNSA. V was clipped by 3 bases and J by 0 bases, with 8 bases between them. The CDR3 DNA reads TGTGCCAGCAGCTTTTGGGCCATGAACACTGAAGCTTTCTTT. It yields the protein CASSFWAMNTEAFF.

The chain joins TRBV7-9 to TRBJ2-3; D possibly corresponds to TRBD1 (6 bases). The CDR3 is made up of 12 amino acids. Trimming stripped 5 bases from V and 6 bases from J, with 9 bases between. Germline V gene data show CDR1 as SEHNR and CDR2 as FQNEAQ (reference sequence). The CDR3 sequence is CASSLTGDTQYF. The CDR3, as DNA: TGTGCCAGCAGCCTCACAGGGGATACGCAGTATTTT.

The V and J genes are TRBV3-1 (or the pseudogene TRBV3-2) and TRBJ2-3, with 9 bases lining up with TRBD1. The germline V gene encodes CDR1 LGHDT and CDR2 YNNKEL (reference sequence). This CDR3 is built from 19 residues. Unmatched junction bases numbered 20, after V lost 3 bases and J lost 7 bases. The DNA for the CDR3 is TGTGCCAGCAGCCACCATAAAGCCTCACCGGGACAGGGTGTCTATACGCAGTATTTT. It specifies CASSHHKASPGQGVYTQYF.

The gene calls are TRBV7-8 and TRBJ1-1, with D tentatively TRBD1 (6 bases). CDR1 is SGHVS, CDR2 FQNEAQ, per germline. Trimming pared 6 bases from V and 1 base from J, leaving 12 bases between. The CDR3 is 14 amino acids. The CDR3 DNA sequence: TGTGCCAGCAGATCCGGGACACCGAACACTGAAGCTTTCTTT. Protein product: CASRSGTPNTEAFF.

This clone appeared a single time. The gene calls are TRBV7-9 and TRBJ1-6; the match to TRBD1 covers 7 bases. The CDR3 runs to 17 residues. Germline V lookup: CDR1 SEHNR, CDR2 FQNEAQ (reference sequence). Trimming cost V 4 bases and J 10 bases; bases outside gene matches: 16. Here the CDR3 DNA reads TGTGCCAGCAGCTCCCTTTTTACAGGTCAAGGGGGCTCACCCCTCCACTTT. Protein: CASSSLFTGQGGSPLHF.

This chain uses TRBV5-1 with TRBJ1-4, with TRBD1 matching 8 bases. Germline-derived CDR1 and CDR2 are SGHRS and YFSETQ. The CDR3 totals 14 residues. J gave up 7 bases and V 1 base, and 3 bases lay outside the gene matches. Written as DNA, the CDR3 is TGCGCCAGCAGCTTGCAGGGGGCCCGTGAAAAACTGTTTTTT. Translating gives CASSLQGAREKLFF.

The rearrangement links TRBV9 to TRBJ2-1; 8 nucleotides match TRBD1. CDR1 and CDR2 from the germline V gene are SGDLS and YYNGEE. Trimming removed 2 bases from V and 7 bases from J; junction bases left unmatched: 5. The CDR3 runs 14 residues. In DNA, the CDR3 is TGTGCCAGCAGCGTCGGACAGGGTGTGAATGAGCAGTTCTTC. Protein sequence: CASSVGQGVNEQFF. Using reference TRBV9 and TRBJ2-1 for the parts outside the CDR3, the full variable domain is DSGVTQTPKHLITATGQRVTLRCSPRSGDLSVYWYQQSLDQGLQFLIQYYNGEERAKGNILERFSAQQFPDLHSELNLSSLELGDSALYFCASSVGQGVNEQFFGPGTRLTVL.

This chain uses TRBV9 with TRBJ1-4, with no clear D. Trimming stripped 3 bases from V and 4 bases from J, with 10 bases between. The CDR3 is made up of 14 amino acids. CDR1 is SGDLS and CDR2 is YYNGEE in the germline V gene. The CDR3 reads CASSADILNEKLFF. Here the CDR3 DNA reads TGTGCCAGCAGCGCAGACATACTTAATGAAAAACTGTTTTTT.

The chain carries TRBV15 and TRBJ2-1; D call uncertain. The CDR3 consists of 16 residues. Trimming left V 0 bases short and J 0 bases short, with 9 bases between. CDR1 LNHNV and CDR2 YYDKDF come from the germline V gene (reference sequence). Here the CDR3 reads CATSRDKRSSYNEQFF. CDR3 DNA sequence: TGTGCCACCAGCAGAGATAAACGGAGCTCCTACAATGAGCAGTTCTTC.

A few counts support this clone. The chain combines TRBV19 with TRBJ2-2; maybe TRBD1 (5 bases). The CDR3 loop spans 14 amino acids. Germline CDR1 LNHDA, CDR2 SQIVND (reference sequence). V was cut by 8 bases and J by 5 bases, with 15 bases left in between. CDR3 amino acids: CASGQYAGTGELFF. The CDR3 nucleotides are TGTGCCAGTGGCCAATATGCAGGGACCGGGGAGCTGTTTTTT.

The chain has TRBV5-1 and TRBJ1-2, with 9 bases aligning to TRBD1. CDR1 is SGHRS and CDR2 is YFSETQ in the germline V gene. J lost 4 bases, V lost 0 bases, and 10 bases had no gene match. The CDR3 contains 17 residues. The CDR3 sequence: CASSLDRGQLRSYGYTF. In DNA, the CDR3 is TGCGCCAGCAGCTTGGACAGGGGGCAGTTGCGGTCCTATGGCTACACCTTC.

The J gene is TRBJ2-3, the V gene TRBV5-6; D might be TRBD2 (6 bases). Trimming cost V 4 bases and J 6 bases, with 21 bases left between them. The CDR3 has 16 residues. Germline V gene sequence: CDR1 SGHDT, CDR2 YYEEEE. The CDR3 coding sequence is TGTGCCAGCAGCGCTGATAGGGCGGGGCAAGGGGATACGCAGTATTTT. Protein sequence: CASSADRAGQGDTQYF.

This chain joins TRBV19 and TRBJ1-2; D might be TRBD1 (5 bases). The CDR3 length is 14 residues. Between the trimmed V and J ends, which lost 0 bases and 7 bases, there was a span of 12 bases. CDR1 is LNHDA and CDR2 is SQIVND in the germline V gene (reference sequence). The CDR3 protein is CASSIDQGGFGYTF. The CDR3 DNA reads TGTGCCAGTAGTATAGATCAGGGCGGCTTTGGCTACACCTTC.

This clone was picked up one time. The chain links TRBV15 to TRBJ2-2, with 7 bases that match TRBD2. Germline V lookup: CDR1 LNHNV, CDR2 YYDKDF (reference sequence). The V and J ends lost 4 bases and 4 bases, in that order; junction bases with no gene match: 6. The CDR3 runs 15 residues. The CDR3 bases are TGTGCCACCAGCATAGCTCTAGCGGCCACCGGGGAGCTGTTTTTT. Translating it yields CATSIALAATGELFF.

The chain has TRBV10-2 and TRBJ1-1, with D possibly TRBD1 on 6 matching bases. Trimming left V 7 bases short and J 0 bases short, with 15 bases between. CDR3 length: 15 amino acids. Germline CDR1 is WSHSY and CDR2 is SAAADI. CDR3 nucleotides: TGCGCCAGCACTCAGGGGCATGTAATGAACACTGAAGCTTTCTTT. Its protein is CASTQGHVMNTEAFF.

This clone was observed once. The V gene is TRBV10-3, the J gene TRBJ1-3; D perhaps matches TRBD1 (6 bases). This CDR3 spans 12 amino acids. With 10 bases removed from V and 4 bases from J, the gap between germline ends came to 11 bases. Germline V gene data show CDR1 as ENHRY and CDR2 as SYGVKD. In nucleotides, the CDR3 is TGTGCCAACTCGCAGGGGGGAAACACCATATATTTT. Translated: CANSQGGNTIYF.

This rearrangement joins TRBV7-2 to TRBJ1-2; possibly TRBD1 for D (5 bases). The CDR3 has 14 residues. Germline V gene lookup returns CDR1 SGHTA and CDR2 FQGNSA. Trimming cost V 5 bases and J 5 bases, with 15 bases left between them. This CDR3 reads CASSPTQALYGYTF. The CDR3 DNA follows: TGTGCCAGCAGCCCGACACAGGCCCTATATGGCTACACCTTC.

This clone was recorded a few times. The chain has TRBV3-1 (or the pseudogene TRBV3-2) and TRBJ2-7, with a tentative D call TRBD2 (6 bases). The CDR3 runs to 11 residues. V was pared by 10 bases and J by 3 bases, with 10 bases between. In germline, CDR1 is LGHDT, CDR2 YNNKEL (reference sequence). Written as DNA, the CDR3 is TGTGCCACGGGGGACCTCTACGAGCAGTACTTC. Translated, it gives CATGDLYEQYF.

The chain carries TRBV6-4 and TRBJ2-7; TRBD1 is a possible D gene (6 bases). V was trimmed by 10 bases and J by 0 bases, leaving 16 bases between them. CDR3 length: 14 residues. Germline loops: CDR1 MRHNA, CDR2 SNTAGT. CDR3 sequence reads: CATKSPGASYEQYF. For the CDR3, the DNA is TGTGCCACCAAGAGCCCAGGGGCCTCCTACGAGCAGTACTTC.

The rearrangement joins TRBV4-2 to TRBJ1-4; 7 nucleotides line up with TRBD1. V shed 3 bases, J shed 4 bases, and the junction held 8 bases outside the gene matches. Germline CDR1 is LGHNA and CDR2 is YNFKEQ. This CDR3 has 16 amino acids. In DNA form, the CDR3 reads TGTGCCAGCAGCCAGTCGGGACAGCCTAGTAATGAAAAACTGTTTTTT. Protein: CASSQSGQPSNEKLFF.